The 2 T cell receptor beta chains given below trace back to one sample, sequenced in a study of neoadjuvant nivolumab and ipilimumab in lung cancer. Produced via immunoSEQ multiplex PCR; TCRdb's table is partial and in-frame only. The table has approximately 31,000 clones, 90% seen once; the top ten hold around 5.1%. The sequences come from peripheral blood, collected after neoadjuvant nivolumab, alone or with ipilimumab, at or shortly before surgery. The receptors come from an adult with non-small cell lung cancer.

This rearrangement joins TRBV18 to TRBJ1-1, with a weak D call TRBD1 (5 bases). The CDR3 runs 15 residues. Trimming cost V 3 bases and J 0 bases, with 11 bases left between them. Germline-derived CDR1 and CDR2 are KGHSH and LQKENI. In DNA, the CDR3 is TGTGCCAGCTCACCCTTAGGGACGTTGAACACTGAAGCTTTCTTT. This codes for CASSPLGTLNTEAFF.

This chain uses TRBV27 with TRBJ2-7; no clear D gene. The V gene's germline CDR1 is MNHEY and CDR2 SMNVEV (reference sequence). V gave up 3 bases and J gave up 2 bases, with 8 bases separating them. The CDR3 spans 13 residues. CDR3 residues: CASSFSPPYEQYF. CDR3 nucleotide sequence: TGTGCCAGCAGTTTTTCTCCTCCCTACGAGCAGTACTTC.